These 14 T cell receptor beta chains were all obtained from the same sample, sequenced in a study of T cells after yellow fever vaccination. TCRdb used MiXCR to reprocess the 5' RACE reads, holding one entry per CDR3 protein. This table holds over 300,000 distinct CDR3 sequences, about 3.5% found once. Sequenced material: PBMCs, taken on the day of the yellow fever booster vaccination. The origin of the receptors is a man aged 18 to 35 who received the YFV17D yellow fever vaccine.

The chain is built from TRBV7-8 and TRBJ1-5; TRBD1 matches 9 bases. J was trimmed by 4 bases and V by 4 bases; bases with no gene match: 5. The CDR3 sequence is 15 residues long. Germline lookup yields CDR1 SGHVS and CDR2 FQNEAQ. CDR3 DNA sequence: TGTGCCAGCAGCTGGACGACAGGGGGGAATCAGCCCCAGCATTTT. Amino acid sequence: CASSWTTGGNQPQHF.

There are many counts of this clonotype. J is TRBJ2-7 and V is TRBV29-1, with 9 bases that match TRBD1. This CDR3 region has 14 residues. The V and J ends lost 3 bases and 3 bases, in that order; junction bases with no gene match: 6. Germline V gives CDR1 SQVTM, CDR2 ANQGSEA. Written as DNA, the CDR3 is TGCAGCGTTGAGGGGACAGGGAGGGGCTACGAGCAGTACTTC. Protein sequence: CSVEGTGRGYEQYF.

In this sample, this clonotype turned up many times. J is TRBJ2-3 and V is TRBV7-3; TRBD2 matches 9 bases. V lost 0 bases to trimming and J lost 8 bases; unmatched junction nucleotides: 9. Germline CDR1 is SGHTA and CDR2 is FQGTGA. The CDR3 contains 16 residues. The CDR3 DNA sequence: TGTGCCAGCAGCTTAACTGATAGCGGGGGCCTAGGTACGCAGTATTTT. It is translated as CASSLTDSGGLGTQYF.

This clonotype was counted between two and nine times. CDR3 sequence: CASSVTAQQGAGYNEQFF. The CDR3 nucleotides are TGTGCCAGCAGCGTAACGGCCCAACAGGGGGCGGGTTACAATGAGCAGTTCTTC. The chain joins TRBV6-4 to TRBJ2-1; 9 positions agree with TRBD1. CDR3 length: 18 amino acids. The germline V gene encodes CDR1 MRHNA and CDR2 SNTAGT. Germline trimming cut 6 bases from V and 4 bases from J; bases unmatched to any gene: 16.

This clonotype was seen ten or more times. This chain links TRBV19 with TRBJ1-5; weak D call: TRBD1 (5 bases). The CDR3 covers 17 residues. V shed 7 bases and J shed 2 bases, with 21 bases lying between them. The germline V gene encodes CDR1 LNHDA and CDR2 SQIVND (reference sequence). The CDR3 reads CASTPHIGTVCNQPQHF. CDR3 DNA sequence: TGTGCCAGTACCCCCCATATAGGGACGGTATGCAATCAGCCCCAGCATTTT.

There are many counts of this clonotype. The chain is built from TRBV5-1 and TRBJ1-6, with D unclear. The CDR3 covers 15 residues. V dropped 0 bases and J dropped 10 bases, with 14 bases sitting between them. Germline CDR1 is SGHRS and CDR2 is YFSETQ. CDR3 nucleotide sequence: TGCGCCAGCAGCTTGGTAAAAGGGCTTGGATCACCCCTCCACTTT. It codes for CASSLVKGLGSPLHF.

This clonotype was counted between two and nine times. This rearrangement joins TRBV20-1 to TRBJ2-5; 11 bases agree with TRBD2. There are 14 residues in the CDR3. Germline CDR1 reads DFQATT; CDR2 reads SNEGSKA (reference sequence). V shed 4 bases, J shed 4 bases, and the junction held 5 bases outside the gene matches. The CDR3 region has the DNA TGCAGTGCTATGAGCGGGACTAGCGGAGAGACCCAGTACTTC. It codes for CSAMSGTSGETQYF.

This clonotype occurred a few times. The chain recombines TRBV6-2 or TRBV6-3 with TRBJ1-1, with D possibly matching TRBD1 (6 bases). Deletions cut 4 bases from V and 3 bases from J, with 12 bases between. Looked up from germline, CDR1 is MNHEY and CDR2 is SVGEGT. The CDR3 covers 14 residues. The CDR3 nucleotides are TGTGCCAGCAGTTCAATAAAGGGGGACACTGAAGCTTTCTTT. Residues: CASSSIKGDTEAFF.

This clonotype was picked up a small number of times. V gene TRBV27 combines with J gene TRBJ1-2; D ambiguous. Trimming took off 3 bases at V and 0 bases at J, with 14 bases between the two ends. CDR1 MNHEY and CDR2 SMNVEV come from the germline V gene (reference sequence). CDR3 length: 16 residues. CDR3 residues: CASSLWGTQSNYGYTF. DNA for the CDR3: TGTGCCAGCAGTTTGTGGGGAACGCAGTCTAACTATGGCTACACCTTC.

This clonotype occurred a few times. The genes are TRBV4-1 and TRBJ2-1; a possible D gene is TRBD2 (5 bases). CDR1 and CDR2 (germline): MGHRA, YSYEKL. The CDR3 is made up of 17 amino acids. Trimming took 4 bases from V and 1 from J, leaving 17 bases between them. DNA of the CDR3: TGCGCCAGCAGCCCTACACAGACTACCCCATCCTACAATGAGCAGTTCTTC. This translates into CASSPTQTTPSYNEQFF.

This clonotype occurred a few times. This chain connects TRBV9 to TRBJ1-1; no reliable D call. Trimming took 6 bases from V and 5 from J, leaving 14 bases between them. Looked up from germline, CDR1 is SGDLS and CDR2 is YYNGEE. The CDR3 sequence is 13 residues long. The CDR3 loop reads CASNTVMGTEAFF. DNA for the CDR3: TGTGCCAGCAACACGGTGATGGGGACTGAAGCTTTCTTT.

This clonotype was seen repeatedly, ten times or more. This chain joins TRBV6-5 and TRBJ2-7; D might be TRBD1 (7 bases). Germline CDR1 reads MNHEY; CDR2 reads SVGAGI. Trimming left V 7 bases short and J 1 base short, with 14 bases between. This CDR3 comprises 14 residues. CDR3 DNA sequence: TGTGCCAGCACCGATCAGGGGGGTTCCTACGAGCAGTACTTC. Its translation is CASTDQGGSYEQYF.

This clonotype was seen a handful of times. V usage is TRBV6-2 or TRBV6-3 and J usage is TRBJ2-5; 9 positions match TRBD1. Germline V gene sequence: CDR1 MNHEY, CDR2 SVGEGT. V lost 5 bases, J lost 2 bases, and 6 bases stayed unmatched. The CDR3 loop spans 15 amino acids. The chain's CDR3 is CASSQTGGTQETQYF. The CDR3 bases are TGTGCCAGCAGTCAGACAGGGGGAACGCAAGAGACCCAGTACTTC.

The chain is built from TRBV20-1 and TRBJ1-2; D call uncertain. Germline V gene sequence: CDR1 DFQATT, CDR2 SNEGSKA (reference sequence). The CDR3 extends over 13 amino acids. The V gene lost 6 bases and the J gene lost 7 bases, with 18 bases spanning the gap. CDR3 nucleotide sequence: TGCAGTGCCTCAAAGTCGGGATATGGTGGCTACACCTTC. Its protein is CSASKSGYGGYTF.